This T cell receptor beta chain derives from a study of blood T cell repertoires in COVID-19 (dated by TCRdb to about 2020). Regarding the study in general: Samples covering the acute and convalescent phases of COVID-19 were provided by collaborators in the United States, Italy and Spain. Where available, HLA class I and class II types were taken from metadata supplied by the sample provider and were not determined by assay-based typing. The dataset comprised deeply sampled blood TCRbeta repertoires from subjects exposed to, actively infected with, or recovered from COVID-19. The material from the prospective study consisted of cDNA or gDNA derived from T cells, B-cell-depleted T cells, or PBMCs. Samples were obtained from the ongoing ImmuneRACE study (first 160 participants) and from about 1,300 subjects provided by 6 global collaborators. Nearly every sample came with metadata listing a de-identified subject ID, COVID-19 status, age in years and sex. A freely available public database, intended as a resource for researchers studying the immune response to SARS-CoV-2, is where the repertoires were released. General conclusions and limits of the study: The quantity of clinical and demographic metadata differed by source and by participant and was supplied without curation.

TCRbeta CDR3 regions were amplified from genomic DNA using the immunoSEQ Assay, a bias-controlled multiplex PCR. The study's processing was this. Nucleated cell counts per sample were estimated from amplification of reference gene primers within the assay. To quantify the absolute abundance of each unique TCRbeta CDR3 rearrangement, sequence reads were collapsed and filtered. Productive Simpson clonality was computed per sample as the square root of Simpson's diversity index over productive rearrangements. TCRdb's version of the immuneACCESS table is confined to in-frame rearrangements and falls short of the full clone set. An unresolved V gene accounts for under half of the shortfall where checked; the remainder is of unknown origin. V and J calls and clone size are given by that table; D and trimming were obtained from the DNA. This sample gives 250,000 to 300,000 clones in total; around 90% of them show up just once. Together, the top ten hold approximately 2% of the sample.

Points on this clone: Its antigen is still unknown. Base qualities are not at hand, and no much larger clone is one base apart.

Compared with germline, V lacks 4 bases and J lacks 1 base; bases without a gene match: 2. Including cysteine and phenylalanine, the CDR3 has 15 amino acids. Of the read, only the CDR3 DNA is kept; its 45 bases are in frame from base 1. Sequences SGDLS (CDR1) and YYNGEE (CDR2) are obtained from the germline V gene. Collaborating institutions collected whole blood in K2EDTA tubes following their own protocols. For TCRbeta analysis, collaborators shipped samples in one of three forms: frozen whole blood, isolated PBMCs, or DNA extracted from either of those sample types. The receptor was isolated from a middle-aged man with acute or convalescent COVID-19. The chain is made from TRBV9 and TRBJ2-2; 9 of the junction bases match TRBD2. Sequencing was performed on peripheral blood. The CDR3 amino acid sequence is: CASSRAGGNTGELFF. The DNA is TGTGCCAGCAGCCGAGCGGGGGGGAACACCGGGGAGCTGTTTTTT.